Presented here are 24 T cell receptor beta chains from one specimen sequenced in a study of shared clonotypes between healthy human individuals. Libraries were prepared by immunoSEQ multiplex PCR; TCRdb keeps only in-frame clonotypes and omits some of them. This repertoire shows some 490,000 clones, approximately 80% found once; its top ten account for around 12%. Sequenced sample: PBMCs. The origin of the receptors is a woman in her 40s in good health. Some clones in this sample may be carry-over from other donors' samples.

This clone was recorded once. The chain joins TRBV11-2 to TRBJ2-1, with 10 bases that match TRBD2. Germline V CDR1 and CDR2: SGHAT, FQNNGV. CDR3 length equals 15 residues. With 3 bases clipped from V and 5 bases from J, the junction kept 4 bases outside the gene matches. CDR3 protein: CASSFGLAENNEQFF. CDR3 DNA: TGTGCCAGCAGCTTCGGACTAGCGGAAAACAATGAGCAGTTCTTC.

A single count supports this clone. The chain uses TRBV7-9 and TRBJ2-1; unclear D gene. Germline CDR1 is SEHNR and CDR2 is FQNEAQ (reference sequence). CDR3 length: 13 residues. V gave up 4 bases and J gave up 9 bases, with 13 bases separating them. CDR3 DNA sequence: TGTGCCAGCAGCTCGGTCGGTTTCGGTGAGCAGTTCTTC. Its translation is CASSSVGFGEQFF. The variable domain in full, with the rest retrieved from reference TRBV7-9 and TRBJ2-1, is DTGVSQNPRHKITKRGQNVTFRCDPISEHNRLYWYRQTLGQGPEFLTYFQNEAQLEKSRLLSDRFSAERPKGSFSTLEIQRTEQGDSAMYLCASSSVGFGEQFFGPGTRLTVL.

This chain uses TRBV6-1 with TRBJ2-4; D is undetermined. The CDR3 extends over 13 amino acids. Per germline, CDR1 MNHNS and CDR2 SASEGT. V lost 4 bases and J 8 bases, leaving 12 bases between the germline ends. CDR3 loop: CASSVYSGDIQYF. DNA for the CDR3: TGTGCCAGCAGTGTTTACTCGGGCGACATTCAGTACTTC.

The chain employs TRBV5-6 and TRBJ1-2; D unclear. V was pared by 2 bases and J by 8 bases, with 16 bases between. Germline CDR1 SGHDT, CDR2 YYEEEE. The CDR3 covers 14 residues. CDR3 sequence (DNA): TGTGCCAGCAGCTTTATATTCAGCCCCGGGGGCTACACCTTC. Amino acids: CASSFIFSPGGYTF.

J is TRBJ2-1 and V is TRBV4-1, with D maybe TRBD2 (5 bases). Germline assignment: CDR1 MGHRA and CDR2 YSYEKL. The CDR3 has 11 residues. V dropped 5 bases and J dropped 8 bases, with 7 bases sitting between them. CDR3 DNA sequence: TGCGCCAGCAGCAGGCGGGATGAGCAGTTCTTC. Translation: CASSRRDEQFF.

CDR3 nucleotides: TGTGCCAGCAGCAAGACTAGGATGGAGACCCAGTACTTC. Amino acid sequence: CASSKTRMETQYF. The gene calls are TRBV13 and TRBJ2-5; D is possibly TRBD2 (6 bases). CDR1 and CDR2 from the germline V gene are PRHDT and FYEKMQ (reference sequence). The V end lost 5 bases, the J end lost 5 bases, and 12 bases lay between the germline ends. The CDR3 contains 13 residues.

CDR3 sequence reads: CASSVGTGMFYEQYF. For the CDR3, the DNA is TGTGCCAGCAGCGTAGGGACAGGGATGTTCTACGAGCAGTACTTC. The chain employs TRBV9 and TRBJ2-7; TRBD1 matches at 8 bases. With V trimmed by 0 bases and J by 3 bases, 5 bases remained unmatched. CDR3 size: 15 residues. Germline V gives CDR1 SGDLS, CDR2 YYNGEE.

V gene TRBV28 combines with J gene TRBJ2-5, with D uncertain. The CDR3 runs 15 residues. Germline V gives CDR1 MDHEN, CDR2 SYDVKM. V shed 7 bases and J shed 3 bases, with 18 bases lying between them. The CDR3 nucleotides read TGTGCCAGCACCCCCAGAGGAACAGTAAAAGAGACCCAGTACTTC. It encodes CASTPRGTVKETQYF.

The rearrangement links TRBV6-6 to TRBJ2-3; D ambiguous. The CDR3 sequence is 14 residues long. V lost 0 bases and J lost 4, with 8 bases in between. The germline V gene encodes CDR1 MNHNY and CDR2 SVGAGI (reference sequence). The CDR3 sequence is CASSYSESSDTQYF. In DNA, the CDR3 is TGTGCCAGCAGTTACTCTGAGTCTTCAGATACGCAGTATTTT.

The V and J genes are TRBV6-5 and TRBJ1-1, with D possibly TRBD1 on 5 matching bases. The germline V gene encodes CDR1 MNHEY and CDR2 SVGAGI. The CDR3 has 13 amino acids. Trimming removed 7 bases at V and 5 bases at J, with 14 bases between. The CDR3 coding sequence is TGTGCCAGCACTAAGCAGGGAGGTACTGAAGCTTTCTTT. This sequence encodes CASTKQGGTEAFF.

About this clone: Other DNA sequences within the sample encode an identical CDR3. V gene TRBV28 combines with J gene TRBJ1-5, with 10 bases identical to TRBD1. Germline trimming cut 6 bases from V and 4 bases from J; bases unmatched to any gene: 3. Germline V CDR1 and CDR2: MDHEN, SYDVKM. The CDR3 has 14 amino acids. The CDR3: CASSLGQGNQPQHF. In DNA, the CDR3 is TGTGCCAGCAGCCTGGGACAGGGGAATCAGCCCCAGCATTTT.

V usage is TRBV30 and J usage is TRBJ1-3, with 7 bases matching TRBD1. CDR1 and CDR2 (germline): GTSNPN, SVGIG (reference sequence). The length of the CDR3 is 17 residues. The junction had 14 bases not matched to a gene; V was cut back by 4 bases and J by 2 bases. The CDR3 reads CAWNPGQKGRTGNTIYF. The CDR3 DNA reads TGTGCCTGGAATCCGGGACAGAAGGGCCGGACTGGAAACACCATATATTTT.

The chain employs TRBV20-1 and TRBJ2-7; D remains ambiguous. V lost 2 bases and J lost 1, with 3 bases in between. CDR3 size: 11 residues. From germline, CDR1 is DFQATT and CDR2 SNEGSKA (reference sequence). CDR3 coding DNA: TGCAGTGCTAGAAAGTCCTACGAGCAGTACTTC. This codes for CSARKSYEQYF.

This clone has a handful of counts. J is TRBJ2-2 and V is TRBV13; D remains ambiguous. This CDR3 has 13 residues. V lost 0 bases and J lost 8, with 7 bases in between. Looked up from germline, CDR1 is PRHDT and CDR2 is FYEKMQ (reference sequence). The CDR3 region is CASSLGRLGELFF. As DNA, the CDR3 is TGTGCCAGCAGCTTAGGCCGGCTAGGGGAGCTGTTTTTT.

This clone was seen a few times. The J gene is TRBJ1-2, the V gene TRBV18; the D is unclear. The germline V gene has CDR1 KGHSH and CDR2 LQKENI. The CDR3 spans 14 residues. V shed 0 bases and J shed 13 bases, with 18 bases lying between them. CDR3 coding DNA: TGTGCCAGCTCACCACCTAACGACCTCCCCGGGTCCACCTTC. Translation: CASSPPNDLPGSTF.

This clone was detected only once. V usage is TRBV30 and J usage is TRBJ2-5, with 8 bases matching TRBD1. This CDR3 has 14 residues. Germline CDR1 reads GTSNPN; CDR2 reads SVGIG (reference sequence). V lost 5 bases and J lost 7; bases outside the gene matches: 12. The chain's CDR3 is CAWSTGGSRGTQYF. The CDR3 bases are TGTGCCTGGTCTACAGGGGGAAGTCGAGGGACCCAGTACTTC.

The chain has TRBV2 and TRBJ1-2; D unclear. V was trimmed by 8 bases and J by 0 bases, leaving 10 bases between them. The CDR3 loop spans 13 amino acids. CDR1 and CDR2 from the germline V gene are SNHLY and FYNNEI. CDR3 nucleotides: TGTGCCAGCGGCCGACAAGCTAACTATGGCTACACCTTC. Its translation: CASGRQANYGYTF.

The J gene is TRBJ1-1, the V gene TRBV5-1, with 11 bases aligning to TRBD1. This CDR3 region has 15 residues. CDR1 SGHRS and CDR2 YFSETQ come from the germline V gene. V lost 0 bases to trimming and J lost 4 bases; unmatched junction nucleotides: 2. CDR3 bases: TGCGCCAGCAGCTTGGACGGGACAGGGGGCACTGAAGCTTTCTTT. Translated, it gives CASSLDGTGGTEAFF.

On this clone itself: A much more abundant neighbour one base away suggests this may be a read error. Other DNA sequences in this sample translate to the same CDR3. The rearrangement links TRBV28 to TRBJ1-4; a weak D match, TRBD1 (6 bases). Germline CDR1 and CDR2: MDHEN and SYDVKM. V was shortened by 6 bases and J by 8 bases, with 16 bases between the two germline ends. The CDR3 spans 14 residues. CDR3 in amino acids: CASRTQGQGEKLFF. The CDR3 nucleotides read TGTGCCAGCAGAACACAGGGCCAAGGGGAAAAACTGTTTTTT.

The rearrangement uses TRBV7-6 and TRBJ2-3, with 7 bases aligning to TRBD2. Germline V lookup: CDR1 SGHVS, CDR2 FNYEAQ. The CDR3 loop spans 16 amino acids. After removal of 5 bases from V and 1 base from J, the junction contained 9 bases not matched to a gene. DNA for the CDR3: TGTGCCAGCAGCCGTCCATCCACTAGCGGCACAGATACGCAGTATTTT. Encoded protein: CASSRPSTSGTDTQYF.

CDR3 region: CASREQSEAFF. DNA of the CDR3: TGTGCCAGTAGAGAACAGTCTGAAGCTTTCTTT. The chain is built from TRBV19 and TRBJ1-1; D is undetermined. Germline CDR1 is LNHDA and CDR2 is SQIVND (reference sequence). The CDR3 length is 11 residues. V lost 6 bases and J 6 bases, leaving 8 bases between the germline ends.

This clone has more than one count but fewer than ten. The rearrangement joins TRBV28 to TRBJ2-1; D gene ambiguous. CDR1 is MDHEN, CDR2 SYDVKM, per germline. V lost 6 bases, J lost 7 bases, and 10 bases lay in between. The CDR3 totals 12 residues. CDR3 in amino acids: CASRTPMNEQFF. CDR3 in DNA: TGTGCCAGCAGAACCCCGATGAATGAGCAGTTCTTC.

V and J are TRBV6-5 and TRBJ2-1; possible D gene TRBD1, 6 bases. Germline V gene data show CDR1 as MNHEY and CDR2 as SVGAGI. The ends were cut back, 2 bases at V and 4 bases at J, with 15 bases in the middle. CDR3 length: 16 residues. The CDR3 is CASSYTTGTPYNEQFF. CDR3 DNA: TGTGCCAGCAGTTACACCACAGGGACACCTTACAATGAGCAGTTCTTC.

This clone was seen a handful of times. The V gene is TRBV18, the J gene TRBJ2-3; D possibly corresponds to TRBD2 (6 bases). V was clipped by 6 bases and J by 6 bases, with 16 bases between them. CDR1 and CDR2 from the germline V gene are KGHSH and LQKENI. The CDR3 has 14 amino acids. CDR3 in amino acids: CASSREPRRDTQYF. The CDR3 DNA sequence: TGTGCCAGCTCTCGGGAGCCCCGGCGGGATACGCAGTATTTT.